The T cell receptor beta chain described here comes from a study of T cells in Graves' hyperthyroidism and ophthalmopathy. Study conclusions and caveats: Researchers report that a 13 V-J model separated ophthalmopathy from stable hyperthyroidism.

Germline V gene data show CDR1 as MNHEY and CDR2 as SMNVEV (reference sequence). The CDR3 totals 14 residues. V lost 3 bases and J 4 bases, leaving 11 bases between the germline ends. Newly diagnosed patients aged 18 to 65 had hyperthyroidism of under 2 months' duration. Blood was sampled at initial diagnosis of hyperthyroidism, prior to onset of any ophthalmopathy symptoms. The authors obtained PBMCs from roughly 9.7 ml of fresh peripheral blood. RNA transcripts provided the source from which TCR beta CDR3 regions were amplified. The HTBI set primed first-round TCR CDR3 RT-PCR. Each CDR3 protein is one row after TCRdb ran MiXCR on the multiplex PCR reads. The profile shows around 700,000 distinct CDR3 sequences, roughly a sixth of them singletons. This clonotype was seen ten or more times. Its antigen is undetermined.

The clonotype comes from a woman aged 50 to 60 with Graves' hyperthyroidism that later progressed to Graves' ophthalmopathy. The sample taken for sequencing was blood. The chain couples TRBV27 to TRBJ2-3; D tentatively reads TRBD1 or TRBD2 (5 bases each). CDR3 sequence (DNA): TGTGCCAGCAGTTTTCAGGGAGTTTCAGATACGCAGTATTTT. This sequence encodes CASSFQGVSDTQYF.